Each of the 17 T cell receptor beta chains below was sequenced from the same sample in a study of blood T cell repertoires in COVID-19. Repertoires were generated with immunoSEQ multiplex PCR, while TCRdb's copy carries only in-frame clones and drops some. This sample has over 120,000 clones, with 84% found just once. Material for sequencing was peripheral blood. The receptors were sampled from a woman aged 55-75 years with acute or convalescent COVID-19.

This sequence joins TRBV6-1 and TRBJ2-1; tentatively, D is TRBD2 (6 bases). Trimming left V 3 bases short and J 7 bases short, with 22 bases between. Germline CDR1 and CDR2: MNHNS and SASEGT. CDR3 length: 17 amino acids. The CDR3, as DNA: TGTGCCAGCAGTGATAATGCGGGGTTAAGGGTGTGGAATGAGCAGTTCTTC. Translated: CASSDNAGLRVWNEQFF.

The V call is TRBV4-3, the J call TRBJ2-2; weak D call: TRBD1 (5 bases). CDR1 LGHNA and CDR2 YSLEER come from the germline V gene. This CDR3 is built from 16 residues. V dropped 3 bases and J dropped 4 bases, with 15 bases sitting between them. For the CDR3, the DNA is TGCGCCAGCAGCCAGGGTCGAGCAGGGCTCACCGGGGAGCTGTTTTTT. Its protein product is CASSQGRAGLTGELFF.

This clone was seen more than once but under ten times. The V and J genes are TRBV7-2 and TRBJ2-7, with D unresolved. The V gene lost 1 base and the J gene lost 3 bases, with 10 bases spanning the gap. The CDR3 runs 14 residues. CDR1 is SGHTA and CDR2 is FQGNSA in the germline V gene. The CDR3 region has the DNA TGTGCCAGCAGCTTAGAGCGAGGCAACTACGAGCAGTACTTC. Protein product: CASSLERGNYEQYF.

The chain links TRBV6-5 to TRBJ1-2, with D uncertain. Germline loops: CDR1 MNHEY, CDR2 SVGAGI. There are 14 residues in the CDR3. Trimming took 0 bases from V and 4 from J, leaving 9 bases between them. CDR3 protein: CASSYSPEAYGYTF. The CDR3 DNA reads TGTGCCAGCAGTTACTCTCCGGAGGCCTATGGCTACACCTTC.

This clone was picked up a small number of times. This chain joins TRBV4-3 and TRBJ1-1; possible D gene TRBD1, 6 bases. CDR3 length equals 14 residues. CDR1 and CDR2 (germline): LGHNA, YSLEER. Trimming removed 0 bases at V and 5 bases at J, with 10 bases between. The CDR3 sequence is CASSQDYRVTEAFF. CDR3 nucleotide sequence: TGCGCCAGCAGCCAAGATTACAGGGTAACTGAAGCTTTCTTT.

This sequence joins TRBV5-1 and TRBJ2-7, with 9 bases identical to TRBD1. There are 15 residues in the CDR3. Per the germline V gene, CDR1 is SGHRS and CDR2 is YFSETQ. V gave up 0 bases and J gave up 3 bases; unmatched junction bases: 4. The CDR3 protein is CASSLASGQGYEQYF. DNA for the CDR3: TGCGCCAGCAGCTTGGCGTCGGGACAGGGCTACGAGCAGTACTTC.

The rearrangement uses TRBV28 and TRBJ1-1, with D possibly being TRBD1 (6 bases). The V gene lost 5 bases and the J gene lost 0 bases, with 13 bases spanning the gap. This CDR3 region has 15 residues. Per germline, CDR1 MDHEN and CDR2 SYDVKM. CDR3: CASSAGTHMNTEAFF. The CDR3 DNA reads TGTGCCAGCAGTGCCGGGACACACATGAACACTGAAGCTTTCTTT.

This clone occurred once. The CDR3 sequence is CASTSPGTGHGYTF. The CDR3 DNA sequence: TGTGCCAGCACCTCCCCCGGGACAGGCCATGGCTACACCTTC. This sequence joins TRBV6-5 and TRBJ1-2; TRBD1 agrees at 8 bases. CDR3 length: 14 amino acids. The V gene's germline CDR1 is MNHEY and CDR2 SVGAGI. The trim removed 7 bases at V and 6 bases at J, leaving 10 bases unmatched.

This clone turned up a few times. The sample has other DNA sequences that encode this CDR3 too. The rearrangement uses TRBV6-5 and TRBJ2-7, with 9 bases identical to TRBD1. There are 15 residues in the CDR3. The J segment lost 2 bases and the V segment lost 2 bases, leaving 4 bases of the junction unmatched. Germline CDR1 reads MNHEY; CDR2 reads SVGAGI. The chain's CDR3 is CASSYGGQGTYEQYF. Here the CDR3 DNA reads TGTGCCAGCAGTTACGGGGGACAGGGCACCTACGAGCAGTACTTC.

This clone has more than one count but fewer than ten. The rearrangement joins TRBV5-6 to TRBJ1-1; D remains unclear. CDR1 and CDR2 from the germline V gene are SGHDT and YYEEEE. V dropped 2 bases and J dropped 3 bases, with 14 bases sitting between them. This CDR3 has 15 residues. CDR3 in DNA: TGTGCCAGCAGCTTAGTCCGGGAGTGGGACACTGAAGCTTTCTTT. It specifies CASSLVREWDTEAFF.

In nucleotides, the CDR3 is TGTGCCAGCGGTCCTGCGAGCGGCCCTAGCACAGATACGCAGTATTTT. The encoded protein is CASGPASGPSTDTQYF. This chain connects TRBV27 to TRBJ2-3; tentative D call: TRBD2 (5 bases). Trimming cost V 8 bases and J 0 bases, with 18 bases left between them. Germline V gives CDR1 MNHEY, CDR2 SMNVEV (reference sequence). This CDR3 is built from 16 residues.

The V and J genes are TRBV7-3 and TRBJ2-7; 10 bases align to TRBD1. Germline trimming cut 6 bases from V and 3 bases from J; bases unmatched to any gene: 8. The CDR3 is 15 amino acids. The germline CDR1 and CDR2 sequences are SGHTA and FQGTGA. The CDR3 here is CASSHSGQGGYEQYF. The CDR3 bases are TGTGCCAGCAGTCATAGCGGACAGGGGGGCTACGAGCAGTACTTC.

This chain links TRBV24-1 with TRBJ1-4, with TRBD1 identical over 10 bases. The J segment lost 8 bases and the V segment lost 4 bases, leaving 9 bases of the junction unmatched. CDR1 and CDR2 from the germline V gene are KGHDR and SFDVKD. There are 16 residues in the CDR3. CDR3: CATSEGTGERGEKLFF. CDR3 in DNA: TGTGCCACCAGTGAGGGGACAGGGGAAAGAGGCGAAAAACTGTTTTTT.

J is TRBJ2-7 and V is TRBV7-2; 14 bases match TRBD2. V was clipped by 5 bases and J by 4 bases; unmatched bases: 1. The V gene's germline CDR1 is SGHTA and CDR2 FQGNSA. The CDR3 covers 14 residues. The CDR3 DNA reads TGTGCCAGCAGCGGGACTAGCGGGAGTTACGAGCAGTACTTC. Protein product: CASSGTSGSYEQYF.

This clone was counted once. The chain links TRBV5-6 to TRBJ2-5, with D possibly being TRBD2 (6 bases). Per germline, CDR1 SGHDT and CDR2 YYEEEE. The CDR3 extends over 14 amino acids. The germline V and J ends were trimmed by 2 bases and 2 bases, with 10 bases remaining between them. The CDR3 coding sequence is TGTGCCAGCAGCTTCAGGAGGGGACAAGAGACCCAGTACTTC. This gives the protein CASSFRRGQETQYF.

CDR3 bases: TGTGCCAGCAGTCCCTGGACAGGTGATGGCTACACCTTC. This codes for CASSPWTGDGYTF. The V call is TRBV27, the J call TRBJ1-2; TRBD1 matches at 7 bases. This CDR3 is 13 amino acids long. The V gene's germline CDR1 is MNHEY and CDR2 SMNVEV (reference sequence). With 5 bases clipped from V and 6 bases from J, the junction kept 6 bases outside the gene matches.

The CDR3 sequence is CASSMKGDTEAFF. CDR3 DNA: TGTGCCAGTAGTATGAAAGGGGACACTGAAGCTTTCTTT. V usage is TRBV19 and J usage is TRBJ1-1; D perhaps matches TRBD1 (5 bases). The CDR3 runs 13 residues. Trimming cost V 3 bases and J 3 bases, with 8 bases left between them. CDR1 is LNHDA and CDR2 is SQIVND in the germline V gene (reference sequence).